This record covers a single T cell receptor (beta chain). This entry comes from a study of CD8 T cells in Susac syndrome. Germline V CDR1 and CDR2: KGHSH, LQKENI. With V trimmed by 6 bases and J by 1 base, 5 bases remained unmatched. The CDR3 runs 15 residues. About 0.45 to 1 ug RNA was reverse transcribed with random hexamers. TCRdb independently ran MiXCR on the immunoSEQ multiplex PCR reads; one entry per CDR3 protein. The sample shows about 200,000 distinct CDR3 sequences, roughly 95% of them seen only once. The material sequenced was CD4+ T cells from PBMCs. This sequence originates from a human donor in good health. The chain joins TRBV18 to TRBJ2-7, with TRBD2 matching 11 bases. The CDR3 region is CASSELAGASYEQYV. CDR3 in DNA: TGTGCCAGCTCCGAACTAGCGGGAGCGTCCTACGAGCAGTACGTC.